The rows below give T cell receptor beta chains drawn from one sample of a study of blood T cell repertoires in COVID-19. The protocol was immunoSEQ multiplex PCR, while the TCRdb copy is restricted to in-frame clones and leaves out a portion. The data contain about 99,000 clones, over 75% of them singletons. Sequenced input: peripheral blood. The receptors stem from a human donor in a cohort sampled during active or convalescent COVID-19. Each CDR3 is given with its conserved first and last residue. The D gene is left open where the match is weak. The size field is filled for only some rows; it gives once, few, many or a size class.

>TRBV13|-|TRBJ1-2|-
CASSLAPFVYGYTF
TGTGCCAGCAGCTTAGCCCCCTTCGTCTATGGCTACACCTTC
>TRBV5-6|-|TRBJ2-1|-
CASSLAAGEQFF
TGTGCCAGCAGCTTGGCAGCAGGGGAGCAGTTCTTC
>TRBV2|TRBD2|TRBJ2-5|many
CATQRTSGASEGETQYF
TGTGCCACCCAGAGGACTAGCGGGGCCTCAGAGGGAGAGACCCAGTACTTC
>TRBV21-1|-|TRBJ2-7|-
CASRKETSAESYEQYF
TGTGCCAGCAGAAAGGAGACTAGCGCCGAATCCTACGAGCAGTACTTC
>TRBV5-1|-|TRBJ2-3|-
CASSPGLSTDTQYF
TGCGCCAGCAGCCCGGGACTGAGCACAGATACGCAGTATTTT
>TRBV5-6|TRBD2|TRBJ2-7|once
CASSPGGGPPVYEQYF
TGTGCCAGCAGCCCCGGCGGGGGGCCCCCAGTTTACGAGCAGTACTTC
>TRBV5-1|-|TRBJ2-1|-
CASSPLAGISNEQFF
TGCGCCAGCAGCCCCTTGGCGGGGATATCCAATGAGCAGTTCTTC
>TRBV11-3|-|TRBJ2-6|once
CASSLGHSGANVLTF
TGTGCCAGCAGCTTGGGACACTCTGGGGCCAACGTCCTGACTTTC
>TRBV2|-|TRBJ1-5|-
CASSDRENQPQHF
TGTGCCAGCAGCGACCGGGAGAATCAGCCCCAGCATTTT
>TRBV5-6|-|TRBJ2-5|-
CASSPLQGQETQYF
TGTGCCAGCAGCCCGCTACAGGGTCAAGAGACCCAGTACTTC
>TRBV18|-|TRBJ1-4|-
CASSPVKAAPNEKLFF
TGTGCCAGCTCACCAGTAAAAGCCGCCCCTAATGAAAAACTGTTTTTT
>TRBV11-3|-|TRBJ2-7|few
CASSLQGRHDEQYF
TGTGCCAGCAGCCTTCAGGGTCGTCATGACGAGCAGTACTTC
>TRBV5-6|-|TRBJ2-7|-
CASRKSGGTYEQYF
TGTGCCAGCAGGAAATCAGGAGGGACCTACGAGCAGTACTTC
>TRBV19|-|TRBJ1-3|-
CASSRGGNSGNTIYF
TGTGCCAGTAGCCGGGGGGGCAACTCTGGAAACACCATATATTTT
>TRBV10-1|-|TRBJ1-6|-
CASSESTGQNSPLHF
TGCGCCAGCAGTGAGTCGACAGGTCAGAATTCACCCCTCCACTTT
>TRBV7-6|-|TRBJ1-6|-
CASSLDPSSYNSPLHF
TGTGCCAGCAGCTTAGACCCGAGCTCCTATAATTCACCCCTCCACTTT
>TRBV4-1|-|TRBJ2-7|once
CASSLDSGPYEQYF
TGCGCCAGCAGCCTGGACAGTGGTCCCTACGAGCAGTACTTC
>TRBV5-1|TRBD1|TRBJ2-7|-
CASSAEGTGSYEQYF
TGCGCCAGCAGCGCGGAAGGGACAGGGTCCTACGAGCAGTACTTC
>TRBV6-2/TRBV6-3|TRBD1|TRBJ2-1|-
CASSLDRDTYNEQFF
TGTGCCAGCAGTCTAGACAGGGACACCTACAATGAGCAGTTCTTC
>TRBV7-3|TRBD1|TRBJ1-1|-
CASSPNRGMNTEAFF
TGTGCCAGCAGCCCAAACAGGGGAATGAACACTGAAGCTTTCTTT
>TRBV7-9|-|TRBJ1-5|-
CASSFSGREDQPQHF
TGTGCCAGCAGCTTCTCTGGTAGGGAGGATCAGCCCCAGCATTTT
>TRBV10-2|TRBD1|TRBJ2-1|once
CASLGQQYNEQFF
TGCGCCAGTTTGGGACAGCAATACAATGAGCAGTTCTTC
>TRBV7-2|TRBD1|TRBJ2-3|-
CASSPRDRGTDTQYF
TGTGCCAGCAGCCCGCGGGACAGGGGAACAGATACGCAGTATTTT
>TRBV28|-|TRBJ1-2|-
CASSFRGSIYGYTF
TGTGCCAGCAGTTTTAGGGGCAGCATCTATGGCTACACCTTC
>TRBV5-4|-|TRBJ2-7|-
CASSLGGLLFSYEQYF
TGTGCCAGCAGCTTGGGTGGACTTCTCTTCTCCTACGAGCAGTACTTC
>TRBV5-4|TRBD1|TRBJ2-7|few
CASSRDRALSYEQYF
TGTGCCAGCAGCCGAGACAGGGCTCTCTCCTACGAGCAGTACTTC
>TRBV11-2|-|TRBJ1-3|once
CASSLGIRAENTIYF
TGTGCCAGCAGCTTAGGCATCAGGGCAGAAAACACCATATATTTT
>TRBV11-3|-|TRBJ2-7|-
CASSSHRVGYEQYF
TGTGCCAGCAGCTCCCACAGGGTGGGCTACGAGCAGTACTTC
>TRBV23-1|TRBD1|TRBJ2-3|-
CASDRDRVWTDTQYF
TGCGCCAGCGACCGGGACAGGGTTTGGACAGATACGCAGTATTTT
>TRBV19|-|TRBJ1-6|once
CASSRTGRERPLHF
TGTGCCAGTAGTCGAACAGGGAGGGAGAGACCCCTCCACTTT
>TRBV4-3|-|TRBJ1-4|-
CASSQGGQTNEKLFF
TGCGCCAGCAGCCAAGGAGGCCAGACTAATGAAAAACTGTTTTTT
>TRBV10-1|-|TRBJ2-3|-
CASSEIIADTQYF
TGCGCCAGCAGTGAGATCATAGCGGATACGCAGTATTTT
>TRBV11-2|-|TRBJ1-5|-
CASSLEGSGRGESNQPQHF
TGTGCCAGCAGCTTAGAGGGGTCCGGGCGCGGGGAAAGCAATCAGCCCCAGCATTTT
>TRBV5-1|TRBD2|TRBJ2-3|-
CASSRGDTDTQYF
TGCGCCAGCAGCCGGGGGGACACAGATACGCAGTATTTT
>TRBV11-2|-|TRBJ2-1|-
CASSLNSLNEQFF
TGTGCCAGCAGCTTAAACAGCCTCAATGAGCAGTTCTTC
>TRBV7-6|-|TRBJ1-2|-
CASSPYRETNGYTF
TGTGCCAGCAGCCCTTATCGGGAAACTAATGGCTACACCTTC
>TRBV24-1|-|TRBJ1-5|-
CATSDPTGGTHQPQHF
TGTGCCACCAGTGACCCCACCGGGGGGACCCATCAGCCCCAGCATTTT
>TRBV10-1|TRBD2|TRBJ2-5|-
CASSVIAGEQETQYF
TGCGCCAGCAGTGTGATCGCGGGGGAGCAAGAGACCCAGTACTTC
>TRBV29-1|-|TRBJ1-2|-
CSVERRSSGYTF
TGCAGCGTTGAGCGGCGGTCTTCTGGCTACACCTTC
>TRBV11-2|-|TRBJ2-1|-
CASSFEYGGGDEQFF
TGTGCCAGCAGCTTTGAATACGGGGGAGGCGATGAGCAGTTCTTC
>TRBV7-9|TRBD1|TRBJ1-2|-
CASSPGGYYGYTF
TGTGCCAGCAGCCCAGGGGGGTACTATGGCTACACCTTC
>TRBV7-3|-|TRBJ1-2|once
CASTEKGKSGYGYTF
TGTGCCAGCACCGAAAAGGGGAAATCTGGCTATGGCTACACCTTC
>TRBV11-2|TRBD2|TRBJ2-2|-
CASIRSGLAGGRIGELFF
TGTGCCAGCATCCGTTCGGGACTAGCGGGGGGGCGGATCGGGGAGCTGTTTTTT
>TRBV10-3|-|TRBJ2-6|-
CAGRTGSGANVLTF
TGTGCCGGGAGGACCGGTTCTGGGGCCAACGTCCTGACTTTC
>TRBV2|TRBD1|TRBJ1-1|-
CASNFRDREEAFF
TGTGCCAGCAACTTCCGGGACAGGGAGGAAGCTTTCTTT
>TRBV30|-|TRBJ1-6|-
CAWGNRVDSPLHF
TGTGCCTGGGGGAACAGGGTAGATTCACCCCTCCACTTT
>TRBV5-6|-|TRBJ1-5|-
CASSLLRGNQPQHF
TGTGCCAGCAGCTTGCTGCGGGGCAATCAGCCCCAGCATTTT
>TRBV19|-|TRBJ1-3|-
CASITSSGNTIYF
TGTGCCAGTATCACTTCCTCTGGAAACACCATATATTTT
>TRBV3-1/TRBV3-2|-|TRBJ2-1|-
CASSEEGGAVDEQFF
TGTGCCAGCAGCGAAGAAGGGGGGGCCGTTGATGAGCAGTTCTTC
>TRBV24-1|-|TRBJ2-5|-
CATSDKSGPSGETQYF
TGTGCCACCAGTGATAAGTCCGGACCCTCGGGGGAGACCCAGTACTTC
>TRBV7-3|-|TRBJ1-6|-
CASSLQQGDSPLHF
TGTGCCAGCAGCTTACAACAGGGAGATTCACCCCTCCACTTT
>TRBV2|TRBD1|TRBJ1-5|-
CASSQTTGSHRPQHF
TGTGCCAGCAGTCAAACGACAGGGTCCCATCGGCCCCAGCATTTT
>TRBV29-1|TRBD1|TRBJ1-5|-
CSVVAGGADQPQHF
TGCAGCGTTGTTGCAGGGGGAGCGGATCAGCCCCAGCATTTT
>TRBV6-1|-|TRBJ1-1|-
CASSEKSTLRAFF
TGTGCCAGCAGTGAAAAATCAACCCTGAGAGCTTTCTTT
>TRBV11-3|TRBD1|TRBJ2-2|-
CASSPRRDRGELFF
TGTGCCAGCAGCCCACGCCGGGACAGGGGGGAGCTGTTTTTT
>TRBV28|-|TRBJ1-2|-
CASSFTFYGYTF
TGTGCCAGCAGTTTCACTTTCTATGGCTACACCTTC
>TRBV6-5|-|TRBJ1-5|-
CASSYDGNAGPQHF
TGTGCCAGCAGTTATGACGGCAACGCAGGGCCCCAGCATTTT
>TRBV19|TRBD1|TRBJ1-2|-
CASRTGLLGYTF
TGTGCCAGTAGGACAGGGTTGCTTGGCTACACCTTC